This TCR beta chain appears in the sequencing data of a study of control samples from healthy donors and cancer patients. This CDR3 has 13 residues. Trimming pared 1 base from V and 6 bases from J, leaving 10 bases between. Germline V gene sequence: CDR1 MNHEY, CDR2 SVGAGI. Data came from immunoSEQ multiplex PCR; TCRdb stores just in-frame clones and leaves some out. The sample yields more than 95,000 clones, 75% to 90% seen once. The J gene is TRBJ2-7, the V gene TRBV6-5; the D gene is possibly TRBD1 (5 bases). This TCR derives from a woman aged 45-65 years with colorectal cancer. The sample was PBMCs. CDR3 sequence: CASSYLQGSEQYF. For the CDR3, the DNA is TGTGCCAGCAGTTACTTGCAGGGCTCCGAGCAGTACTTC.